The 29 T cell receptor beta chains presented below share a single source sample, sequenced in a study of blood T cell repertoires in COVID-19 (dated by TCRdb to the early 2020s). The receptor library was made with the immunoSEQ multiplex PCR assay. TCRdb took over this immuneACCESS table, retaining in-frame rearrangements with V and J assigned. Such tables are incomplete; in checked studies, under half of the missing clones stem from an unresolved V gene, and the remainder is unexplained. This sample comprises over 250,000 clones, over 80% of them detected only once. Of the sample, about 8.9% is held by the ten largest clones. Sequencing input: PBMCs or T cells enriched from blood (not recorded which). All receptors come from a woman between 18 and 29 years old who had recovered from COVID-19.

The J gene is TRBJ1-3, the V gene TRBV7-9; no firm D call. The CDR3 sequence is 15 residues long. The germline V gene has CDR1 SEHNR and CDR2 FQNEAQ (reference sequence). Trimming cost V 2 bases and J 3 bases, with 11 bases left between them. The CDR3 DNA reads as TGTGCCAGCAGCTTAACGCCAGGCATTGGAAACACCATATATTTT. It is translated as CASSLTPGIGNTIYF.

The gene calls are TRBV29-1 and TRBJ2-2; D is possibly TRBD1 (5 bases). The V end was cut by 2 bases, the J end by 0 bases, with 13 bases between. The CDR3 runs to 16 residues. Germline CDR1 reads SQVTM; CDR2 reads ANQGSEA. CDR3 sequence reads: CSVEKLSGTNTGELFF. The CDR3, as DNA: TGCAGCGTTGAAAAGTTGTCAGGGACGAACACCGGGGAGCTGTTTTTT.

This sequence joins TRBV5-4 and TRBJ2-2; 12 nucleotides line up with TRBD2. This CDR3 has 16 amino acids. The germline CDR1 and CDR2 sequences are SGHNT and YYREEE (reference sequence). J lost 5 bases, V lost 4 bases, and 6 bases had no gene match. The CDR3 sequence: CASSPGLAGRTGELFF. In DNA form, the CDR3 reads TGTGCCAGCAGCCCCGGACTAGCGGGACGTACCGGGGAGCTGTTTTTT.

J is TRBJ1-5 and V is TRBV4-2, with TRBD1 matching 9 bases. V lost 4 bases, J lost 3 bases, and 7 bases stayed unmatched. Germline V CDR1 and CDR2: LGHNA, YNFKEQ. The CDR3 is made up of 16 amino acids. The CDR3 region has the DNA TGTGCCAGCAGCCCCGGGGGGGACAGGGTCAATCAGCCCCAGCATTTT. Amino acids: CASSPGGDRVNQPQHF.

This clone was observed a handful of times. The chain has TRBV15 and TRBJ1-5, with D possibly being TRBD1 (5 bases). Looked up from germline, CDR1 is LNHNV and CDR2 is YYDKDF (reference sequence). This CDR3 comprises 13 residues. The V and J ends lost 1 base and 6 bases respectively, with 7 bases between them. The CDR3 sequence is CATSRGGAQPQHF. The CDR3 nucleotides read TGTGCCACCAGCAGAGGGGGCGCTCAGCCCCAGCATTTT.

The DNA for the CDR3 is TGTGCCAGCAGTTTGTTCAGCGGGAGTGGGGAAGATACGCAGTATTTT. The encoded protein is CASSLFSGSGEDTQYF. The rearrangement uses TRBV27 and TRBJ2-3, with 8 nucleotides matching TRBD2. Germline CDR1 MNHEY, CDR2 SMNVEV (reference sequence). V shed 3 bases and J 5 bases; nucleotides not matched to a gene: 10. This CDR3 has 16 residues.

The chain couples TRBV7-9 to TRBJ1-3; 10 nucleotides match TRBD1. The CDR3 covers 18 residues. After removal of 2 bases from V and 4 bases from J, the junction contained 11 bases not matched to a gene. Germline V gene data show CDR1 as SEHNR and CDR2 as FQNEAQ (reference sequence). The CDR3 region is CASSLPSFDRGPGNTIYF. The CDR3 DNA reads as TGTGCCAGCAGCTTACCCAGTTTCGACAGGGGGCCGGGAAACACCATATATTTT.

The rearrangement uses TRBV18 and TRBJ2-1, with 8 bases matching TRBD1. Germline V gives CDR1 KGHSH, CDR2 LQKENI. The CDR3 loop spans 14 amino acids. J lost 12 bases, V lost 3 bases, and 10 bases had no gene match. This CDR3 reads CASSPRDRLVGQFF. The CDR3 region has the DNA TGTGCCAGCTCACCGAGGGACAGGCTTGTGGGGCAGTTCTTC. Complete variable domain (other parts from reference TRBV18 and TRBJ2-1): NAGVMQNPRHLVRRRGQEARLRCSPMKGHSHVYWYRQLPEEGLKFMVYLQKENIIDESGMPKERFSAEFPKEGPSILRIQQVVRGDSAAYFCASSPRDRLVGQFFGPGTRLTVL.

V and J are TRBV28 and TRBJ1-1; 7 positions match TRBD1. Germline V lookup: CDR1 MDHEN, CDR2 SYDVKM. The CDR3 has 16 amino acids. Trimming removed 3 bases from V and 0 bases from J; junction bases left unmatched: 7. The CDR3 coding sequence is TGTGCCAGCAGTTTGAGGGGGCAAGGGATGAACACTGAAGCTTTCTTT. Protein: CASSLRGQGMNTEAFF.

The CDR3 sequence is CASSLGQGEEKLFF. For the CDR3, the DNA is TGTGCCAGCAGCCTCGGACAGGGCGAAGAAAAACTGTTTTTT. V and J are TRBV5-4 and TRBJ1-4; TRBD1 agrees at 8 bases. The V gene's germline CDR1 is SGHNT and CDR2 YYREEE (reference sequence). V shed 4 bases and J 8 bases; nucleotides not matched to a gene: 7. CDR3 length: 14 amino acids.

At least ten counts were recorded for this clone. V is TRBV19 and J is TRBJ2-7, with 10 bases that match TRBD2. This CDR3 is built from 15 residues. Trimming took 5 bases from V and 4 from J; bases not matched to a gene: 8. Germline CDR1 reads LNHDA; CDR2 reads SQIVND (reference sequence). CDR3 residues: CASSAPASGRYEQYF. For the CDR3, the DNA is TGTGCCAGTAGTGCCCCCGCTAGCGGGAGATACGAGCAGTACTTC.

The chain employs TRBV6-4 and TRBJ2-3; D gene uncertain. Trimming shortened V by 4 bases and J by 2 bases, and 7 bases separated the two germline ends. The CDR3 is made up of 13 amino acids. Germline CDR1 and CDR2: MRHNA and SNTAGT. CDR3 protein: CASSGGNTDTQYF. CDR3 bases: TGTGCCAGCAGTGGCGGAAACACAGATACGCAGTATTTT.

The rearrangement uses TRBV4-3 and TRBJ1-1, with D possibly TRBD1 on 6 matching bases. Germline-derived CDR1 and CDR2 are LGHNA and YSLEER. V was pared by 1 base and J by 8 bases, with 14 bases between. The CDR3 covers 14 residues. The CDR3 DNA sequence: TGCGCCAGCAGCCAAGGAACGAGGGGGATAGAAGCTTTCTTT. Translation: CASSQGTRGIEAFF.

The chain is built from TRBV6-5 and TRBJ2-7, with 7 bases aligning to TRBD1. The ends lost 2 bases at V and 3 bases at J; junction bases unmatched: 4. The CDR3 covers 14 residues. The V gene's germline CDR1 is MNHEY and CDR2 SVGAGI. CDR3 sequence reads: CASSYNGQDYEQYF. CDR3 DNA sequence: TGTGCCAGCAGTTACAACGGACAGGACTACGAGCAGTACTTC.

The DNA for the CDR3 is TGTGCCAGCACTGCCCTACGGGACAACTCTGGGGCCAACGTCCTGACTTTC. This sequence encodes CASTALRDNSGANVLTF. The J gene is TRBJ2-6, the V gene TRBV25-1, with D perhaps TRBD1 (6 bases). Germline CDR1 reads MGHDK; CDR2 reads SYGVNS. V gave up 7 bases and J gave up 0 bases, with 16 bases separating them. CDR3 size: 17 residues.

The gene calls are TRBV7-9 and TRBJ2-3, with 11 bases that match TRBD2. Germline V gives CDR1 SEHNR, CDR2 FQNEAQ (reference sequence). Unmatched junction bases numbered 4, after V lost 1 base and J lost 7 bases. CDR3 size: 15 residues. As DNA, the CDR3 is TGTGCCAGCAGCTTAGTGGGGACTAGCGGTAATACGCAGTATTTT. Protein product: CASSLVGTSGNTQYF.

The CDR3 DNA reads as TGTGCCAGCAGCTCCCAGGGGGACACTGAAGCTTTCTTT. This sequence encodes CASSSQGDTEAFF. The V call is TRBV7-9, the J call TRBJ1-1, with 7 bases lining up with TRBD1. V was clipped by 4 bases and J by 3 bases; unmatched bases: 2. Germline V gene lookup returns CDR1 SEHNR and CDR2 FQNEAQ (reference sequence). The CDR3 runs 13 residues.

The chain carries TRBV18 and TRBJ2-7; no clear D gene. CDR3 length: 15 residues. The germline gives CDR1 KGHSH, CDR2 LQKENI. The V end lost 2 bases, the J end lost 2 bases, and 13 bases lay between the germline ends. CDR3 sequence: CASSPRSSSAYEQYF. DNA for the CDR3: TGTGCCAGCTCACCAAGATCTAGTTCAGCCTACGAGCAGTACTTC. The full variable domain, its missing parts supplied by reference TRBV18 and TRBJ2-7, is NAGVMQNPRHLVRRRGQEARLRCSPMKGHSHVYWYRQLPEEGLKFMVYLQKENIIDESGMPKERFSAEFPKEGPSILRIQQVVRGDSAAYFCASSPRSSSAYEQYFGPGTRLTVT.

V gene TRBV6-2 or TRBV6-3 combines with J gene TRBJ2-7, with D hard to call. This CDR3 has 13 residues. In germline, CDR1 is MNHEY, CDR2 SVGEGT. Trimming left V 1 base short and J 2 bases short, with 6 bases between. In DNA form, the CDR3 reads TGTGCCAGCAGTTACTTCCTAACCTACGAGCAGTACTTC. Its translation is CASSYFLTYEQYF.

The genes are TRBV6-5 and TRBJ1-6; D gene unclear. Trimming took 6 bases from V and 5 from J, leaving 5 bases between them. Germline loops: CDR1 MNHEY, CDR2 SVGAGI. The CDR3 spans 12 residues. In nucleotides, the CDR3 is TGTGCCAGCAGCGGTAATAATTCACCCCTCCACTTT. As protein: CASSGNNSPLHF.

This rearrangement joins TRBV7-9 to TRBJ1-4, with D perhaps matching TRBD1 (6 bases). V was trimmed by 0 bases and J by 7 bases, leaving 12 bases between them. Germline assignment: CDR1 SEHNR and CDR2 FQNEAQ (reference sequence). CDR3 length equals 15 residues. The CDR3, as DNA: TGTGCCAGCAGCTTAGCGTACAGGGAAACTGAAAAACTGTTTTTT. Translating it yields CASSLAYRETEKLFF. Full variable domain (rest looked up from reference TRBV7-9 and TRBJ1-4): DTGVSQNPRHKITKRGQNVTFRCDPISEHNRLYWYRQTLGQGPEFLTYFQNEAQLEKSRLLSDRFSAERPKGSFSTLEIQRTEQGDSAMYLCASSLAYRETEKLFFGSGTQLSVL.

V is TRBV11-2 and J is TRBJ2-7, with 9 positions matching TRBD2. The CDR3 sequence is 12 residues long. With V trimmed by 4 bases and J by 6 bases, 1 base remained unmatched. Germline loops: CDR1 SGHAT, CDR2 FQNNGV. CDR3 loop: CASSSTSGEQYF. The CDR3 nucleotides read TGTGCCAGCAGCTCGACTAGCGGCGAGCAGTACTTC.

This chain joins TRBV10-1 and TRBJ2-1; 11 bases match TRBD1. Trimming took 4 bases from V and 8 from J; bases not matched to a gene: 7. The germline V gene has CDR1 WNHNN and CDR2 SYGVQD (reference sequence). The CDR3 totals 15 residues. DNA of the CDR3: TGCGCCAGCAGTGTACAGGGACAGGGGGACCATGAGCAGTTCTTC. This sequence encodes CASSVQGQGDHEQFF.

The chain carries TRBV4-3 and TRBJ1-2, with D possibly matching TRBD1 (6 bases). CDR1 LGHNA and CDR2 YSLEER come from the germline V gene. The CDR3 has 16 residues. The germline V and J ends were trimmed by 4 bases and 2 bases, with 17 bases remaining between them. DNA of the CDR3: TGCGCCAGCAGCCGATCGATCAGGGGTAAGAACTATGGCTACACCTTC. Protein sequence: CASSRSIRGKNYGYTF.

This chain connects TRBV11-2 to TRBJ2-7; perhaps TRBD2 as D (5 bases). The germline CDR1 and CDR2 sequences are SGHAT and FQNNGV. Between the trimmed V and J ends, which lost 4 bases and 0 bases, there was a span of 10 bases. The CDR3 is made up of 14 amino acids. The CDR3 loop is CASSYPDFSYEQYF. CDR3 nucleotides: TGTGCCAGCAGCTACCCGGACTTCTCCTACGAGCAGTACTTC.

The rearrangement links TRBV5-1 to TRBJ2-1, with TRBD2 identical over 9 bases. The length of the CDR3 is 15 residues. CDR1 and CDR2 from the germline V gene are SGHRS and YFSETQ. V lost 0 bases and J lost 6; bases outside the gene matches: 4. The CDR3 region is CASSLASGTRNEQFF. Here the CDR3 DNA reads TGCGCCAGCAGCTTGGCTAGCGGGACACGCAATGAGCAGTTCTTC.

This clone has a single count. The chain has TRBV5-1 and TRBJ1-1, with D tentatively TRBD1 (6 bases). Per germline, CDR1 SGHRS and CDR2 YFSETQ. Deletions cut 5 bases from V and 7 bases from J, with 21 bases between. There are 15 residues in the CDR3. The CDR3: CASRTNGGRGIEAFF. CDR3 nucleotides: TGCGCCAGCAGGACGAATGGGGGTAGGGGGATTGAAGCTTTCTTT.

Note on this clone: The sample holds other DNA sequences that translate to the same CDR3. The chain combines TRBV5-1 with TRBJ1-3; tentative D call: TRBD1 (5 bases). V was pared by 0 bases and J by 4 bases, with 5 bases between. Looked up from germline, CDR1 is SGHRS and CDR2 is YFSETQ. This CDR3 region has 13 residues. Written as DNA, the CDR3 is TGCGCCAGCAGCTTGGGACAGGGAAACACCATATATTTT. This codes for CASSLGQGNTIYF.

CDR3 nucleotide sequence: TGTGCCAGCTCCCGGGGACTAGCGGACAATGAGCAGTTCTTC. It codes for CASSRGLADNEQFF. The J gene is TRBJ2-1, the V gene TRBV18, with TRBD2 matching 11 bases. This CDR3 comprises 14 residues. V shed 6 bases, J shed 5 bases, and the junction held 3 bases outside the gene matches. The germline V gene encodes CDR1 KGHSH and CDR2 LQKENI.